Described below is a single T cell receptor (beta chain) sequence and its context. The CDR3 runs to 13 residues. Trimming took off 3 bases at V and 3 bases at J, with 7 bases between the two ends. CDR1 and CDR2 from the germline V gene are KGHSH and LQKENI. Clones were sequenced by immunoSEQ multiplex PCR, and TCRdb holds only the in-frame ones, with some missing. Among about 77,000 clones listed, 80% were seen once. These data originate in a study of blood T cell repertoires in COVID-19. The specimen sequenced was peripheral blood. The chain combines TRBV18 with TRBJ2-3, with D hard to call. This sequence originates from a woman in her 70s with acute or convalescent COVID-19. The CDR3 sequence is CASSPARTDTQYF. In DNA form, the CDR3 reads TGTGCCAGCTCACCCGCCAGAACAGATACGCAGTATTTT.